A single T cell receptor (beta chain) is shown here with its context. In the original workflow: The authors estimated nucleated cell counts from reference gene primer amplification. Libraries were prepared by immunoSEQ multiplex PCR; TCRdb keeps only in-frame clonotypes and omits some of them. Clonal size and the V and J genes are those of that table, whereas D and trimming came from the DNA. The sample holds roughly 380,000 clones; around 90% are singletons and the top ten take 3.5% to 4%. This CDR3 spans 15 amino acids. The germline CDR1 and CDR2 sequences are SGHRS and YFSETQ. V gave up 8 bases and J gave up 0 bases; unmatched junction bases: 2. The data derive from a study of blood T cell repertoires in COVID-19. Overall study context: In each case, the material was cDNA or gDNA derived from T cells, B-cell-depleted T cells, or PBMCs.

Patients from Seattle were sampled longitudinally, starting during active infection. V and J are TRBV5-1 and TRBJ2-2; TRBD2 aligns across 12 bases. Sequences were obtained from peripheral blood. The TCR originated in a woman aged 60-75 years with COVID-19, enrolled during active disease. CDR3 sequence: CASTSGGPNTGELFF. CDR3 DNA sequence: TGCGCCAGTACTAGCGGGGGGCCGAACACCGGGGAGCTGTTTTTT.